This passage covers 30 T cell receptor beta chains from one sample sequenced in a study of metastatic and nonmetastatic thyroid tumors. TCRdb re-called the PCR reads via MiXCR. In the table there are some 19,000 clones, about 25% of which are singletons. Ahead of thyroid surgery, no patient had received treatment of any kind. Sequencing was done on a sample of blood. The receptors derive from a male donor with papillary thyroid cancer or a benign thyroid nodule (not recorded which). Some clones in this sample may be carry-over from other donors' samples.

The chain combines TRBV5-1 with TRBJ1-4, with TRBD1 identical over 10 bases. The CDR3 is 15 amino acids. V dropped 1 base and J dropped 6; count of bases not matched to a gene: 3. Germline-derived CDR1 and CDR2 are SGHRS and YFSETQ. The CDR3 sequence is CASSLPGTGDEKLFF. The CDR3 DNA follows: TGCGCCAGCAGCTTGCCCGGGACAGGGGATGAAAAACTGTTTTTT.

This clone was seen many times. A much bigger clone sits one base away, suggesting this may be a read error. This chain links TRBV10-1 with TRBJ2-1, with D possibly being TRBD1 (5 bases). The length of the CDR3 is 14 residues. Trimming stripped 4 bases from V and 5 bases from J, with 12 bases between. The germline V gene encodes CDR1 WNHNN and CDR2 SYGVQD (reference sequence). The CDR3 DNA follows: TGCGCCAGCAGTGGCCACAGGAACCACAATGAGCAGTTCTTC. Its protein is CASSGHRNHNEQFF.

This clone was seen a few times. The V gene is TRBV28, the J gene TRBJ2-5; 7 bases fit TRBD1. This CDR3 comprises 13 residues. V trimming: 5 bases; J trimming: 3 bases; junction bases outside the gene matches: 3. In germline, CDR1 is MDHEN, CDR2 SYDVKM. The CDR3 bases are TGTGCCAGCAGTGGGACAGTCAAAGAGACCCAGTACTTC. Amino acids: CASSGTVKETQYF.

The CDR3 loop reads CASRRGQASYGYTF. The CDR3 DNA follows: TGTGCCAGCAGACGGGGACAGGCCTCCTATGGCTACACCTTC. The chain joins TRBV6-1 to TRBJ1-2, with 8 bases aligning to TRBD1. The germline gives CDR1 MNHNS, CDR2 SASEGT. The CDR3 length is 14 residues. J was trimmed by 4 bases and V by 6 bases; bases with no gene match: 7.

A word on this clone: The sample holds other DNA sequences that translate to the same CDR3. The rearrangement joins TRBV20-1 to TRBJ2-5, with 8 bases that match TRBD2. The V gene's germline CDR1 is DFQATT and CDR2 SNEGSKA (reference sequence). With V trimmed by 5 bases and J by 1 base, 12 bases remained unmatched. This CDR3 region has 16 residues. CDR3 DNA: TGCAGTGCTGAGAGCGGGAGACCCGGGGCCCAAGAGACCCAGTACTTC. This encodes CSAESGRPGAQETQYF.

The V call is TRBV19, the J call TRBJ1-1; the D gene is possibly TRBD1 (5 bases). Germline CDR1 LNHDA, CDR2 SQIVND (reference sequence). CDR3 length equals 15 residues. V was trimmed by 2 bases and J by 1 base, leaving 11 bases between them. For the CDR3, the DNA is TGTGCCAGTAGTATATCCGGGACTACGAACACTGAAGCTTTCTTT. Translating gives CASSISGTTNTEAFF.

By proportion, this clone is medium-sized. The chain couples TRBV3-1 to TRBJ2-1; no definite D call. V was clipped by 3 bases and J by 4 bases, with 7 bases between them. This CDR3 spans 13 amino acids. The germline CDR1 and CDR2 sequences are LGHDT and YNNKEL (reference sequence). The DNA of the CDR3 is TGTGCCAGCAGCCAGGTACTGTACAATGAGCAGTTCTTC. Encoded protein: CASSQVLYNEQFF.

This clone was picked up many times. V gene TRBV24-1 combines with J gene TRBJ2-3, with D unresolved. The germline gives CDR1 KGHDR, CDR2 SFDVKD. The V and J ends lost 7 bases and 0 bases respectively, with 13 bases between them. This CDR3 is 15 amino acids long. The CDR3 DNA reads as TGTGCCACCAGCAGCCACCGATTGAGCACAGATACGCAGTATTTT. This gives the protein CATSSHRLSTDTQYF.

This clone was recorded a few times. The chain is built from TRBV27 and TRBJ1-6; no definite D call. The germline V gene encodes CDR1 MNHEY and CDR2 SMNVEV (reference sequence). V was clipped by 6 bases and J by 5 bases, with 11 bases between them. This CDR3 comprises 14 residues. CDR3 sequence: CASSLKDDNSPLHF. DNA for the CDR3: TGTGCCAGCAGCCTCAAAGATGATAATTCACCCCTCCACTTT.

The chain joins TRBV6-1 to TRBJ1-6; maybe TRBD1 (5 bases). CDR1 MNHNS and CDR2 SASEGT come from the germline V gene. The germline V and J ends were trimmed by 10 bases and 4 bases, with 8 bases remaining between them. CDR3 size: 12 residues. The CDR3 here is CATGTYNSPLHF. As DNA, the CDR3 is TGTGCCACTGGGACTTATAATTCACCCCTCCACTTT.

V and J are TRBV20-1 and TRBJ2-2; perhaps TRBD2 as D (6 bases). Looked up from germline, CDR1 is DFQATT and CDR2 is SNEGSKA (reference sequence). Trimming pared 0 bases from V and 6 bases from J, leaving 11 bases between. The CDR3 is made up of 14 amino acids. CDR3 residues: CSARDFGSAGELFF. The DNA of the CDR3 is TGCAGTGCTAGAGATTTCGGGAGCGCCGGGGAGCTGTTTTTT.

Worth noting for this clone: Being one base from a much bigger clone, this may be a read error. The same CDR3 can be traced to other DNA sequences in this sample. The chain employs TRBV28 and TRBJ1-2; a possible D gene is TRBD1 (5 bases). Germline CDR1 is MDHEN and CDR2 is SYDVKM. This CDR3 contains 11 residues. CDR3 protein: CASSYRFGYTF. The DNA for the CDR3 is TGTGCCAGTAGTTACAGGTTCGGCTACACCTTC.

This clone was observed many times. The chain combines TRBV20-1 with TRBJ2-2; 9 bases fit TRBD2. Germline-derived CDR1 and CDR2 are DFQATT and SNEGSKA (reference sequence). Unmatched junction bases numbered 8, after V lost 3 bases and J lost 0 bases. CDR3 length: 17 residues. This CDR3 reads CSASQDGGRANTGELFF. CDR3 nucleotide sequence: TGCAGTGCTAGCCAAGACGGCGGGAGGGCGAACACCGGGGAGCTGTTTTTT.

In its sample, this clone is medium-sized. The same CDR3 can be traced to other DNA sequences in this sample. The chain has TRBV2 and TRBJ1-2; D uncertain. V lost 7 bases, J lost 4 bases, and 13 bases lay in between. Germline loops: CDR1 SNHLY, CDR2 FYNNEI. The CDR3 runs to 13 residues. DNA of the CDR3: TGTGCCAGCAAATCCCCTGGCGGCTATGGCTACACCTTC. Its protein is CASKSPGGYGYTF. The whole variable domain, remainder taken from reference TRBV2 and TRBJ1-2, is EPEVTQTPSHQVTQMGQEVILRCVPISNHLYFYWYRQILGQKVEFLVSFYNNEISEKSEIFDDQFSVERPDGSNFTLKIRSTKLEDSAMYFCASKSPGGYGYTFGSGTRLTVV.

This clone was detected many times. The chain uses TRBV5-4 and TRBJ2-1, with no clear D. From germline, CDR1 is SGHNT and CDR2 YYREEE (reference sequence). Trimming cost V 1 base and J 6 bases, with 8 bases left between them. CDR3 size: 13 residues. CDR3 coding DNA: TGTGCCAGCAGCTTGTCTGGCGGCAATGAGCAGTTCTTC. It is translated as CASSLSGGNEQFF.

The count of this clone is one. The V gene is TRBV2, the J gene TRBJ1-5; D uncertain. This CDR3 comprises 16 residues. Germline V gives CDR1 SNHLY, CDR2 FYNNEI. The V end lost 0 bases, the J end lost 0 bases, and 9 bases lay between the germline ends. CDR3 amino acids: CASSEAGLGSNQPQHF. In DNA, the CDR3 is TGTGCCAGCAGTGAAGCCGGCCTCGGTAGCAATCAGCCCCAGCATTTT.

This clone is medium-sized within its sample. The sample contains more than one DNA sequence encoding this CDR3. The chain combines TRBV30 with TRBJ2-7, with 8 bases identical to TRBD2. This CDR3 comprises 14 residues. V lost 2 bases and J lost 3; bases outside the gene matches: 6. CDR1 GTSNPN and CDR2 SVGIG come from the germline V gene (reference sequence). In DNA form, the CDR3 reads TGTGCCTGGAGTAAGTATAGCGGGAACTACGAGCAGTACTTC. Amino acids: CAWSKYSGNYEQYF.

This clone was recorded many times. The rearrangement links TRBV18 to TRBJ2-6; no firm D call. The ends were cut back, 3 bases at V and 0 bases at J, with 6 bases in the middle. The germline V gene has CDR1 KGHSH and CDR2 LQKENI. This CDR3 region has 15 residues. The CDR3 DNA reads TGTGCCAGCTCACCGGAAATCTCTGGGGCCAACGTCCTGACTTTC. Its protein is CASSPEISGANVLTF.

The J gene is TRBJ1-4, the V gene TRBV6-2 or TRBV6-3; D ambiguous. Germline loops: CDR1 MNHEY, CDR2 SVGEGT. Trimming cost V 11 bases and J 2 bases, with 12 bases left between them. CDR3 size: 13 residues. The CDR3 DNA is TGTGCCTGCCGGGCCAGGACTAATGAAAAACTGTTTTTT. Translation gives CACRARTNEKLFF.

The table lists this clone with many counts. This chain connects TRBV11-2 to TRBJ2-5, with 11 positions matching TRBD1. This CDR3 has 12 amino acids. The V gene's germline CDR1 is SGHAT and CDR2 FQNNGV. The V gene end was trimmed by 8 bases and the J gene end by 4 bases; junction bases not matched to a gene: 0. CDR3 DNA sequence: TGTGCCAGCGGGACAGGGGGAGAGACCCAGTACTTC. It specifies CASGTGGETQYF.

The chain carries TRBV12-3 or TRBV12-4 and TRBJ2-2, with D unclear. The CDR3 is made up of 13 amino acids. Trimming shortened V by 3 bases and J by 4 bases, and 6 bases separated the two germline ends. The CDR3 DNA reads TGTGCCAGCAGTTTGGGATTCACCGGGGAGCTGTTTTTT. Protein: CASSLGFTGELFF.

The CDR3: CASSPPTYEQYF. The CDR3 DNA is TGCGCCAGCAGCCCTCCCACCTACGAGCAGTACTTC. The chain uses TRBV5-1 and TRBJ2-7; D is unclear. Trimming left V 4 bases short and J 2 bases short, with 7 bases between. The CDR3 is made up of 12 amino acids. Looked up from germline, CDR1 is SGHRS and CDR2 is YFSETQ.

Written as DNA, the CDR3 is TGTGCCAGCAGCACTAGACAGGGGTCAGATACGCAGTATTTT. The encoded protein is CASSTRQGSDTQYF. This chain connects TRBV7-2 to TRBJ2-3, with 8 bases matching TRBD1. The CDR3 length is 14 residues. Per germline, CDR1 SGHTA and CDR2 FQGNSA. V was pared by 5 bases and J by 4 bases, with 5 bases of the junction left unmatched.

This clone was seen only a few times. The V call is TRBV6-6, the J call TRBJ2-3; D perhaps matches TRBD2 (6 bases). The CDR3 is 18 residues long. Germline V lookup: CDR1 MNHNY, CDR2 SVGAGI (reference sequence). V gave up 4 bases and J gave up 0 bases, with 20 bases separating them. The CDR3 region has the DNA TGTGCCAGCAGTTCCTCAGGACGGGGGACCTCTAGCACAGATACGCAGTATTTT. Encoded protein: CASSSSGRGTSSTDTQYF.

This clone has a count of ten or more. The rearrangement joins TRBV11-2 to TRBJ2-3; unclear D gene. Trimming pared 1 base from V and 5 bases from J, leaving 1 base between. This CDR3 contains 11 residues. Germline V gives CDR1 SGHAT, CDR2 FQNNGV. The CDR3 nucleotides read TGTGCCAGCAGCTTAGGAGATACGCAGTATTTT. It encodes CASSLGDTQYF.

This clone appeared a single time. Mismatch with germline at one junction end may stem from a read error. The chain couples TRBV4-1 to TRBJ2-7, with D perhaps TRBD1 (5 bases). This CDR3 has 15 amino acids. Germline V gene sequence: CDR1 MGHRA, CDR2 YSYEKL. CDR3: CASSQDGRGSYGQYF. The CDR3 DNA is TGCGCCAGCAGCCAAGATGGAAGGGGCTCCTACGGGCAGTACTTC.

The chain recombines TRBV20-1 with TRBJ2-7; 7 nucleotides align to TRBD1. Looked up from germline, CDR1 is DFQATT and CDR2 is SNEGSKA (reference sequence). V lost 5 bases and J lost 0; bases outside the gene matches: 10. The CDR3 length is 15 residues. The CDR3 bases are TGCAGTGCTCGGACCGGGGACAGCAGCTCCTACGAGCAGTACTTC. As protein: CSARTGDSSSYEQYF.

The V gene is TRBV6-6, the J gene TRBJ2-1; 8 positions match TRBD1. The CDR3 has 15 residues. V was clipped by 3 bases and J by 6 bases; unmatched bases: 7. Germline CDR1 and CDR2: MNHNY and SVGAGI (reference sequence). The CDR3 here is CASSYVTGVPNEQFF. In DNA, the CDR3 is TGTGCCAGCAGTTATGTGACAGGGGTCCCCAATGAGCAGTTCTTC.

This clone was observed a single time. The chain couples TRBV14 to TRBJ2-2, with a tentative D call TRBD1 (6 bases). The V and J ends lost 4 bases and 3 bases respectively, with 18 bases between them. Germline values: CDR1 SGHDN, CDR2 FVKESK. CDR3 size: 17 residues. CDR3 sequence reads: CASSLRGPGCHTGELFF. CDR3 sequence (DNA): TGTGCCAGCAGCCTCAGGGGTCCCGGGTGCCACACCGGGGAGCTGTTTTTT.

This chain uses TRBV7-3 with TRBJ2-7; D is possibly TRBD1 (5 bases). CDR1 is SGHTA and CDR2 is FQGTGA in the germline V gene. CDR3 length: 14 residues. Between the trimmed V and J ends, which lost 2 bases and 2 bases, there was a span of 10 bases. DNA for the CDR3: TGTGCCAGCAGCTTAGAGCCAGGGACCTACGAGCAGTACTTC. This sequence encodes CASSLEPGTYEQYF.